These 12 T cell receptor beta chains came from one sample sequenced in a study of CD8+ T cells in alopecia areata (dated by TCRdb to 2016 to 2019). The sample's time point label is to be understood as: less than five weeks on oral tofacitinib. What this sample's treatment or condition label stands for: oral pan-JAK inhibitor, 5-10 mg twice daily. The receptor library was made with the immunoSEQ multiplex PCR assay. To provide template for TCR sequencing, every sample had RNA extracted and reverse transcribed into cDNA. What TCRdb holds here is the immuneACCESS table cut down to in-frame rearrangements. Part of the clones is not present; checked against another copy, under half of the missing clones reflect an unresolved V gene, and the others are unexplained. The sample table contains more than 130,000 clones; only one count was recorded for roughly four fifths of them. The ten largest clones capture 20% to 25% of the sample.

The sample consisted of CD8+ T cells sorted from blood, taken at week 4, from a patient treated with tofacitinib. The receptors originated from a human donor with alopecia areata.

The chain joins TRBV29-1 to TRBJ2-1; possibly TRBD1 or TRBD2 for D (5 bases each). From germline, CDR1 is SQVTM and CDR2 ANQGSEA. The CDR3 extends over 20 amino acids. Trimming removed 7 bases at V and 0 bases at J, with 31 bases between. CDR3 nucleotide sequence: TGCAGCGCCGATCTGGGACCCGGGACCGTTACTTCTAGCTCCTACAATGAGCAGTTCTTC. The encoded protein is CSADLGPGTVTSSSYNEQFF.

The chain has TRBV4-1 and TRBJ2-7; TRBD1 aligns across 9 bases. This CDR3 is 16 amino acids long. The V segment lost 2 bases and the J segment 4 bases; nucleotides outside the gene matches: 9. Germline-derived CDR1 and CDR2 are MGHRA and YSYEKL. CDR3: CASSQSATGGGYEQYF. CDR3 nucleotides: TGCGCCAGCAGCCAAAGCGCGACAGGGGGAGGGTACGAGCAGTACTTC.

CDR3 nucleotides: TGCGCCAGCAGTCAGTTAGCGGGGGGGTCTAAAGAGACCCAGTACTTC. It yields the protein CASSQLAGGSKETQYF. V and J are TRBV23-1 and TRBJ2-5; TRBD2 matches at 11 bases. TRBV23-1 is recorded as an ORF, its role being uncertain. This CDR3 contains 16 residues. The J segment lost 3 bases and the V segment lost 3 bases, leaving 6 bases of the junction unmatched.

This chain links TRBV6-5 with TRBJ2-7, with D maybe TRBD2 (6 bases). The length of the CDR3 is 15 residues. Germline-derived CDR1 and CDR2 are MNHEY and SVGAGI. The ends were cut back, 0 bases at V and 2 bases at J, with 11 bases in the middle. The CDR3 DNA sequence: TGTGCCAGCAGTTACTCGCGGAGGGGTGCCTACGAGCAGTACTTC. It encodes CASSYSRRGAYEQYF.

This chain connects TRBV7-6 to TRBJ2-1, with TRBD2 matching over 7 bases. Germline V gives CDR1 SGHVS, CDR2 FNYEAQ. The CDR3 is 14 residues long. The J segment lost 9 bases and the V segment lost 1 base, leaving 6 bases of the junction unmatched. This CDR3 is CASSLEAGRSEQFF. The DNA of the CDR3 is TGTGCCAGCAGCTTAGAAGCGGGAAGGAGTGAGCAGTTCTTC.

The rearrangement joins TRBV2 to TRBJ2-1; D perhaps matches TRBD2 (7 bases). Trimming cost V 9 bases and J 2 bases, with 17 bases left between them. Germline CDR1 SNHLY, CDR2 FYNNEI. The CDR3 has 15 residues. The CDR3 loop is CASAARGAAYNEQFF. Written as DNA, the CDR3 is TGTGCCAGTGCCGCTCGGGGGGCAGCCTACAATGAGCAGTTCTTC.

The chain is built from TRBV7-9 and TRBJ2-3; D assignment may be TRBD1 or TRBD2 (5 bases each). CDR1 is SEHNR, CDR2 FQNEAQ, per germline (reference sequence). V was clipped by 7 bases and J by 3 bases, with 14 bases between them. This CDR3 has 14 amino acids. CDR3 DNA sequence: TGTGCCAGCATTCGGGGACCGGGGACAGATACGCAGTATTTT. This encodes CASIRGPGTDTQYF.

The V call is TRBV5-4, the J call TRBJ1-1; the D gene is possibly TRBD1 (6 bases). Trimming removed 4 bases at V and 4 bases at J, with 17 bases between. The germline CDR1 and CDR2 sequences are SGHNT and YYREEE (reference sequence). This CDR3 is 15 amino acids long. CDR3 nucleotide sequence: TGTGCCAGCAGCCTATACACAGGGTTGGGCACTGAAGCTTTCTTT. It is translated as CASSLYTGLGTEAFF. The full variable domain, with the rest looked up from reference TRBV5-4 and TRBJ1-1, is ETGVTQSPTHLIKTRGQQVTLRCSSQSGHNTVSWYQQALGQGPQFIFQYYREEENGRGNFPPRFSGLQFPNYSSELNVNALELDDSALYLCASSLYTGLGTEAFFGQGTRLTVV.

The chain links TRBV7-9 to TRBJ1-5; 7 nucleotides match TRBD1. With V trimmed by 3 bases and J by 3 bases, 8 bases remained unmatched. The germline V gene has CDR1 SEHNR and CDR2 FQNEAQ (reference sequence). This CDR3 has 16 residues. The DNA of the CDR3 is TGTGCCAGCAGCTTTGCCGCAGGGGGTCTCAATCAGCCCCAGCATTTT. Its translation is CASSFAAGGLNQPQHF. The entire variable domain, with the rest obtained from reference TRBV7-9 and TRBJ1-5, is as follows: DTGVSQNPRHKITKRGQNVTFRCDPISEHNRLYWYRQTLGQGPEFLTYFQNEAQLEKSRLLSDRFSAERPKGSFSTLEIQRTEQGDSAMYLCASSFAAGGLNQPQHFGDGTRLSIL.

The chain is built from TRBV7-2 and TRBJ2-7; D tentatively fits TRBD1 or TRBD2 (5 bases each). Between the trimmed V and J ends, which lost 3 bases and 3 bases, there was a span of 9 bases. This CDR3 comprises 13 residues. Germline V gene data show CDR1 as SGHTA and CDR2 as FQGNSA. The DNA for the CDR3 is TGTGCCAGCAGCTTCGGTGGGGGCTACGAGCAGTACTTC. It specifies CASSFGGGYEQYF.

This rearrangement joins TRBV29-1 to TRBJ2-1; the D is unclear. V lost 4 bases and J lost 8, with 18 bases in between. Germline CDR1 is SQVTM and CDR2 is ANQGSEA. This CDR3 has 14 amino acids. CDR3 protein: CSVGHQPRGDEQFF. DNA of the CDR3: TGCAGCGTTGGACATCAGCCGAGAGGTGATGAGCAGTTCTTC.

This clone was observed a single time. V is TRBV7-2 and J is TRBJ2-5; D remains unclear. The germline CDR1 and CDR2 sequences are SGHTA and FQGNSA. Trimming stripped 4 bases from V and 2 bases from J, with 11 bases between. CDR3 length equals 14 residues. CDR3 DNA: TGTGCCAGCAGCTACCCGGACGGTCAAGAGACCCAGTACTTC. This translates into CASSYPDGQETQYF. The full variable domain, with the rest looked up from reference TRBV7-2 and TRBJ2-5, is GAGVSQSPSNKVTEKGKDVELRCDPISGHTALYWYRQSLGQGLEFLIYFQGNSAPDKSGLPSDRFSAERTGGSVSTLTIQRTQQEDSAVYLCASSYPDGQETQYFGPGTRLLVL.